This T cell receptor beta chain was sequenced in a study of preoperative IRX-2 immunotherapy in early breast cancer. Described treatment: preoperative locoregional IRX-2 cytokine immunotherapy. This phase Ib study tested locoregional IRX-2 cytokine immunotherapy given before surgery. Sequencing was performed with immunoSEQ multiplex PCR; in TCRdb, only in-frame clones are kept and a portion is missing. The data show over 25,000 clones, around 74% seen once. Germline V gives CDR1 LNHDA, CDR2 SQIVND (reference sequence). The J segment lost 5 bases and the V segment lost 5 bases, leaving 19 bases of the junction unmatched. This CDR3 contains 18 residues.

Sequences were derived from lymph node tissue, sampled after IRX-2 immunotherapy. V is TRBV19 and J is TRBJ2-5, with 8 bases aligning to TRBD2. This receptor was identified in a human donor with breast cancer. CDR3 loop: CASSPHRPLAGGGETQYF. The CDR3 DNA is TGTGCCAGTAGTCCCCATCGCCCCCTGGCGGGAGGAGGGGAGACCCAGTACTTC.